One sample yielded the 27 T cell receptor beta chains listed below, sequenced in a study of cytomegalovirus exposure and HLA in healthy donors. With 60 Vbeta and 13 Jbeta primers, the PCR was carried out. Sequencing used immunoSEQ multiplex PCR; TCRdb keeps in-frame clones, though not all of them. Of around 150,000 clones in the sample, just under 70% are singletons; the top ten hold 3.5% to 5%. The sequenced material came from PBMCs. All receptors come from a man between 60 and 70 years old in good health and CMV-seronegative.

The genes are TRBV5-4 and TRBJ2-5; perhaps TRBD1 as D (5 bases). The germline gives CDR1 SGHNT, CDR2 YYREEE (reference sequence). Trimming cost V 0 bases and J 5 bases, with 11 bases left between them. The CDR3 sequence is 14 residues long. This chain's CDR3 is CASSLGQGGETQYF. The CDR3, as DNA: TGTGCCAGCAGCTTGGGGCAGGGTGGCGAGACCCAGTACTTC.

The rearrangement uses TRBV6-5 and TRBJ2-3, with 10 bases identical to TRBD2. Unmatched junction bases numbered 5, after V lost 0 bases and J lost 5 bases. The CDR3 extends over 16 amino acids. Germline CDR1 MNHEY, CDR2 SVGAGI. CDR3 region: CASSYSTAGGVDTQYF. Written as DNA, the CDR3 is TGTGCCAGCAGTTACTCGACAGCGGGAGGGGTAGATACGCAGTATTTT.

The chain has TRBV7-3 and TRBJ1-1; D not certain. CDR3 length: 14 amino acids. Between the trimmed V and J ends, which lost 3 bases and 0 bases, there was a span of 8 bases. CDR1 is SGHTA, CDR2 FQGTGA, per germline. CDR3 sequence reads: CASSLDSVNTEAFF. The CDR3 coding sequence is TGTGCCAGCAGCTTGGATAGCGTGAACACTGAAGCTTTCTTT.

This clone was seen only a few times. This chain connects TRBV2 to TRBJ1-4, with D maybe TRBD1 (6 bases). The CDR3 has 16 residues. V was trimmed by 8 bases and J by 3 bases, leaving 19 bases between them. Germline CDR1 reads SNHLY; CDR2 reads FYNNEI. The DNA of the CDR3 is TGTGCCAGCGCGGGGAGGGGGTCGGGGGCTAATGAAAAACTGTTTTTT. It translates to CASAGRGSGANEKLFF. The full variable domain, in which reference TRBV2 and TRBJ1-4 provide the parts outside the CDR3, is EPEVTQTPSHQVTQMGQEVILRCVPISNHLYFYWYRQILGQKVEFLVSFYNNEISEKSEIFDDQFSVERPDGSNFTLKIRSTKLEDSAMYFCASAGRGSGANEKLFFGSGTQLSVL.

The rearrangement links TRBV9 to TRBJ1-3; the D gene is possibly TRBD1 (6 bases). The CDR3 covers 16 residues. Germline CDR1 is SGDLS and CDR2 is YYNGEE. Trimming removed 0 bases from V and 0 bases from J, with 10 bases in between. In DNA, the CDR3 is TGTGCCAGCAGCGTAGGGACAGTGCACTCTGGAAACACCATATATTTT. Protein: CASSVGTVHSGNTIYF.

This clone came up a few times. V gene TRBV27 combines with J gene TRBJ2-5; a possible D gene is TRBD2 (6 bases). The CDR3 loop spans 12 amino acids. V was trimmed by 8 bases and J by 1 base, leaving 8 bases between them. Germline CDR1 and CDR2: MNHEY and SMNVEV (reference sequence). The CDR3 sequence is CASRGSQETQYF. CDR3 in DNA: TGTGCCAGCCGGGGGAGCCAAGAGACCCAGTACTTC.

The V and J genes are TRBV19 and TRBJ1-6; tentatively, D is TRBD1 (5 bases). Germline V gene data show CDR1 as LNHDA and CDR2 as SQIVND (reference sequence). The V and J ends lost 3 bases and 9 bases respectively, with 9 bases between them. The length of the CDR3 is 13 residues. The CDR3 here is CASSMGGSSPLHF. The CDR3 DNA reads as TGTGCCAGTAGTATGGGGGGGAGTTCACCCCTCCACTTT.

The chain combines TRBV6-5 with TRBJ2-3, with 7 bases identical to TRBD2. The CDR3 has 16 amino acids. With 2 bases clipped from V and 3 bases from J, the junction kept 8 bases outside the gene matches. The germline CDR1 and CDR2 sequences are MNHEY and SVGAGI. CDR3 residues: CASSYTAGADTDTQYF. The DNA of the CDR3 is TGTGCCAGCAGTTACACGGCGGGAGCGGATACAGATACGCAGTATTTT.

This chain connects TRBV5-1 to TRBJ2-7; 9 positions agree with TRBD1. J lost 0 bases, V lost 5 bases, and 6 bases had no gene match. CDR1 is SGHRS, CDR2 YFSETQ, per germline. The CDR3 loop spans 15 amino acids. The CDR3 nucleotides read TGCGCCAGCAGAACGGGACAGGGCGTCTCCTACGAGCAGTACTTC. Protein sequence: CASRTGQGVSYEQYF.

The genes are TRBV11-3 and TRBJ2-1; D unclear. Germline values: CDR1 SGHNT, CDR2 YENEEA. The CDR3 spans 16 residues. V lost 5 bases to trimming and J lost 3 bases, with 17 bases between them. In nucleotides, the CDR3 is TGTGCCAGCAGCCCGAGGTACATGGGTCACTACAATGAGCAGTTCTTC. It specifies CASSPRYMGHYNEQFF.

This rearrangement joins TRBV7-6 to TRBJ2-1; 10 bases are a match to TRBD2. The CDR3 contains 16 residues. Germline loops: CDR1 SGHVS, CDR2 FNYEAQ. The J segment lost 4 bases and the V segment lost 5 bases, leaving 8 bases of the junction unmatched. The CDR3 region has the DNA TGTGCCAGCAGCGCCGGACTAGCGGAATCTTACAATGAGCAGTTCTTC. Encoded protein: CASSAGLAESYNEQFF.

The chain couples TRBV5-1 to TRBJ2-1, with 12 bases that match TRBD2. Trimming removed 4 bases from V and 8 bases from J; junction bases left unmatched: 10. Per the germline V gene, CDR1 is SGHRS and CDR2 is YFSETQ. This CDR3 comprises 16 residues. CDR3 DNA sequence: TGCGCCAGCAGCCTTATACTAGCGGGGGGTCGGGATGAGCAGTTCTTC. Amino acid sequence: CASSLILAGGRDEQFF.

J is TRBJ2-7 and V is TRBV5-1, with D possibly TRBD2 on 6 matching bases. Germline V gene sequence: CDR1 SGHRS, CDR2 YFSETQ. With 0 bases removed from V and 0 bases from J, the gap between germline ends came to 13 bases. The CDR3 is made up of 16 amino acids. The CDR3 coding sequence is TGCGCCAGCAGCTTGGGCGGAGGGGAGGACTCCTACGAGCAGTACTTC. Translating gives CASSLGGGEDSYEQYF.

The chain links TRBV4-1 to TRBJ2-2; possible D gene TRBD1, 6 bases. The germline CDR1 and CDR2 sequences are MGHRA and YSYEKL. This CDR3 is 16 amino acids long. Deletions cut 2 bases from V and 1 base from J, with 11 bases between. The CDR3 DNA is TGCGCCAGCAGCCAACCGGACAGAGTGAACACCGGGGAGCTGTTTTTT. Amino acids: CASSQPDRVNTGELFF.

This chain connects TRBV10-3 to TRBJ2-7; 7 positions agree with TRBD2. The V gene's germline CDR1 is ENHRY and CDR2 SYGVKD. With V trimmed by 4 bases and J by 4 bases, 4 bases remained unmatched. CDR3 length: 13 residues. In DNA form, the CDR3 reads TGTGCCATCAGTGGGGGGGGTGATTACGAGCAGTACTTC. Translation gives CAISGGGDYEQYF.

The V and J genes are TRBV28 and TRBJ2-7, with 7 bases identical to TRBD1. CDR3 length equals 16 residues. Germline values: CDR1 MDHEN, CDR2 SYDVKM. The J segment lost 2 bases and the V segment lost 7 bases, leaving 14 bases of the junction unmatched. The CDR3 region is CASTLRGGYNPYEQYF. As DNA, the CDR3 is TGTGCCAGCACCCTCCGAGGGGGCTACAACCCCTACGAGCAGTACTTC.

This clone was counted between two and nine times. This sequence joins TRBV7-2 and TRBJ1-1, with 11 bases identical to TRBD1. This CDR3 contains 15 residues. With V trimmed by 5 bases and J by 3 bases, 5 bases remained unmatched. CDR1 and CDR2 from the germline V gene are SGHTA and FQGNSA. Here the CDR3 reads CASSTGQGAHTEAFF. The DNA for the CDR3 is TGTGCCAGCAGCACCGGACAGGGGGCCCACACTGAAGCTTTCTTT.

The chain employs TRBV28 and TRBJ2-3, with 8 bases that match TRBD2. Germline values: CDR1 MDHEN, CDR2 SYDVKM. The CDR3 runs 15 residues. The V gene end was trimmed by 7 bases and the J gene end by 0 bases; junction bases not matched to a gene: 6. The CDR3 spells CASTSGRVSTDTQYF. DNA for the CDR3: TGTGCCAGCACTAGCGGGCGTGTTAGCACAGATACGCAGTATTTT. Full variable domain (outside the CDR3, taken from reference TRBV28 and TRBJ2-3): DVKVTQSSRYLVKRTGEKVFLECVQDMDHENMFWYRQDPGLGLRLIYFSYDVKMKEKGDIPEGYSVSREKKERFSLILESASTNQTSMYLCASTSGRVSTDTQYFGPGTRLTVL.

The chain is built from TRBV30 and TRBJ2-7, with 10 positions matching TRBD2. Germline V gene data show CDR1 as GTSNPN and CDR2 as SVGIG (reference sequence). The CDR3 is 16 residues long. The junction had 12 bases not matched to a gene; V was cut back by 2 bases and J by 5 bases. This CDR3 is CAWSNLAAAGGDEQYF. CDR3 nucleotides: TGTGCCTGGAGTAACTTAGCGGCAGCGGGAGGGGACGAGCAGTACTTC.

V is TRBV7-8 and J is TRBJ2-1; D not certain. Germline CDR1 and CDR2: SGHVS and FQNEAQ. The V end was cut by 3 bases, the J end by 9 bases, with 9 bases between. CDR3 length: 12 amino acids. Here the CDR3 reads CASSFQTSEQFF. As DNA, the CDR3 is TGTGCCAGCAGCTTCCAGACAAGTGAGCAGTTCTTC. The full variable domain, in which reference TRBV7-8 and TRBJ2-1 provide the parts outside the CDR3, is GAGVSQSPRYKVAKRGQDVALRCDPISGHVSLFWYQQALGQGPEFLTYFQNEAQLDKSGLPSDRFFAERPEGSVSTLKIQRTQQEDSAVYLCASSFQTSEQFFGPGTRLTVL.

This chain joins TRBV28 and TRBJ2-3; D is unclear. The CDR3 consists of 13 residues. V was cut by 3 bases and J by 8 bases, with 12 bases left in between. The V gene's germline CDR1 is MDHEN and CDR2 SYDVKM. CDR3 sequence reads: CASSFSSSATQYF. The CDR3 DNA sequence: TGTGCCAGCAGTTTCTCTAGTTCAGCTACGCAGTATTTT.

This clone was detected a few times. The chain uses TRBV19 and TRBJ2-1; 10 bases agree with TRBD1. V dropped 3 bases and J dropped 7; count of bases not matched to a gene: 18. CDR1 LNHDA and CDR2 SQIVND come from the germline V gene (reference sequence). This CDR3 spans 19 amino acids. CDR3 region: CASSITNHRGQGGDNEQFF. CDR3 DNA: TGTGCCAGTAGTATCACAAACCATCGAGGACAGGGGGGAGATAATGAGCAGTTCTTC.

The gene calls are TRBV6-5 and TRBJ2-7; D not resolved. Trimming cost V 5 bases and J 0 bases, with 14 bases left between them. The CDR3 length is 15 residues. Germline lookup yields CDR1 MNHEY and CDR2 SVGAGI. Written as DNA, the CDR3 is TGTGCCAGCAGTCGCCCGGGTTTCGGCTCCTACGAGCAGTACTTC. It encodes CASSRPGFGSYEQYF.

This clone was picked up a small number of times. V is TRBV4-3 and J is TRBJ1-1, with a possible D match to TRBD1 (5 bases). The germline CDR1 and CDR2 sequences are LGHNA and YSLEER. The CDR3 extends over 13 amino acids. The V and J ends lost 0 bases and 7 bases respectively, with 9 bases between them. CDR3 sequence reads: CASSQDWGSEAFF. For the CDR3, the DNA is TGCGCCAGCAGCCAAGATTGGGGCAGTGAAGCTTTCTTT.

This rearrangement joins TRBV25-1 to TRBJ1-2; no clear D. The germline CDR1 and CDR2 sequences are MGHDK and SYGVNS. Deletions cut 6 bases from V and 0 bases from J, with 5 bases between. The CDR3 extends over 12 amino acids. The chain's CDR3 is CASRLANYGYTF. The DNA of the CDR3 is TGTGCCAGCAGGCTAGCTAACTATGGCTACACCTTC.

This sequence joins TRBV5-8 and TRBJ1-1, with D hard to call. The V and J ends lost 0 bases and 12 bases respectively, with 9 bases between them. Germline-derived CDR1 and CDR2 are SGHTS and YDEGEE. The CDR3 extends over 11 amino acids. The CDR3 region has the DNA TGTGCCAGCAGCTTGGCCAGGAAACCTTTCTTT. This gives the protein CASSLARKPFF.

This chain connects TRBV6-5 to TRBJ2-5; 10 positions agree with TRBD2. Looked up from germline, CDR1 is MNHEY and CDR2 is SVGAGI. V was pared by 2 bases and J by 4 bases, with 7 bases of the junction left unmatched. CDR3 length: 16 residues. The DNA of the CDR3 is TGTGCCAGCAGTTACATCGCTAGCGGGAGCGGAGAGACCCAGTACTTC. This sequence encodes CASSYIASGSGETQYF.